This TCR beta chain was observed in a study of identical twins. Findings and caveats of the study: These conclusions were based on statistical analysis (cross-sectional, not following the same donors).

TCRdb re-called the 5' RACE reads with MiXCR, one entry per CDR3 protein. In the table there are about 730,000 distinct CDR3 sequences, around 20% of which are singletons. This clonotype was counted only a few times. Its antigen remains unidentified. The CDR3 covers 15 residues. V was shortened by 4 bases and J by 9 bases, with 21 bases between the two germline ends. CDR1 is SEHNR and CDR2 is FQNEAQ in the germline V gene (reference sequence). This same sample was also taken into another study, of T cells expressing NK-cell markers.

This clonotype originated in a woman under 30 in good health. The material sequenced was PBMCs. The rearrangement links TRBV7-9 to TRBJ2-5; possibly TRBD1 or TRBD2 for D (5 bases each). The CDR3 region is CASSSLDIEGPAQYF. CDR3 bases: TGTGCCAGCAGCTCATTGGACATTGAGGGTCCGGCCCAGTACTTC.